This is a list of T cell receptor beta chains from one sample in a study of Ad26.COV2.S vaccination and SARS-CoV-2 variants. This table comes from immunoSEQ multiplex PCR, and its TCRdb copy is limited to in-frame clones, with some not included. The data show about 390,000 clones, about nine tenths seen once. This sample comprised peripheral blood, obtained in a trial of Ad26.COV2.S vaccine versus placebo. These receptor sequences come from a person aged 18 to 65 who received the Ad26.COV2.S COVID-19 vaccine or a placebo. Each CDR3 is given with its conserved first and last residue. A D gene is named only where the DNA matches it firmly. Clone size is not always given. Where it is, it says once, few, many or a class for expanded clones.

D	V	J	size	CDR3	DNA
TRBD1	TRBV4-1	TRBJ2-7	NA	CASSQDYNRGDSYEQYF	TGCGCCAGCAGCCAAGATTATAACAGGGGAGACTCCTACGAGCAGTACTTC
NA	TRBV9	TRBJ2-7	NA	CASSSYYEQYF	TGTGCCAGCAGCTCCTACTACGAGCAGTACTTC
NA	TRBV19	TRBJ2-1	NA	CASSLSTEYNEQFF	TGTGCCAGTAGTCTATCGACAGAGTACAATGAGCAGTTCTTC
NA	TRBV6-5	TRBJ1-4	NA	CASLRGRGNEKLFF	TGTGCCAGCCTGAGGGGCAGGGGTAATGAAAAACTGTTTTTT
NA	TRBV5-1	TRBJ1-4	NA	CASSLWGVTNEKLFF	TGCGCCAGCAGCCTATGGGGAGTGACGAATGAAAAACTGTTTTTT
TRBD1	TRBV13	TRBJ1-2	NA	CASSYWDRPNYGYTF	TGTGCCAGCAGCTACTGGGACAGGCCGAACTATGGCTACACCTTC
NA	TRBV19	TRBJ1-1	NA	CASTPLRTSTKAFF	TGTGCCAGTACCCCCCTACGAACGAGCACTAAAGCTTTCTTT
NA	TRBV5-1	TRBJ2-6	NA	CASSLGGASSGANVLTF	TGCGCCAGCAGCTTGGGGGGAGCCAGCTCTGGGGCCAACGTCCTGACTTTC
NA	TRBV6-2/TRBV6-3	TRBJ1-2	NA	CASSYSYGYGYTF	TGTGCCAGCAGTTACTCGTACGGCTATGGCTACACCTTC
TRBD1	TRBV6-5	TRBJ1-6	NA	CASSYRDRGWSPLHF	TGTGCCAGCAGCTATAGGGACAGGGGGTGGTCACCCCTCCACTTT
NA	TRBV7-2	TRBJ1-2	NA	CASSFGREYGYTF	TGTGCCAGCAGCTTTGGCAGGGAATATGGCTACACCTTC
NA	TRBV10-2	TRBJ1-5	NA	CASSRDFDQPQHF	TGCGCCAGCAGCAGGGATTTTGATCAGCCCCAGCATTTT
NA	TRBV7-9	TRBJ1-1	NA	CASSLGTEAFF	TGTGCCAGCAGCTTAGGAACTGAAGCTTTCTTT
TRBD1	TRBV5-4	TRBJ2-7	NA	CASSCPGQKYEQCF	TGTGCCAGCAGCTGCCCGGGACAGAAATACGAGCAGTGCTTC
TRBD1	TRBV12-3/TRBV12-4	TRBJ2-5	NA	CASRSTGRETQYF	TGTGCCAGCAGGTCGACAGGGAGAGAGACCCAGTACTTC
TRBD1	TRBV5-1	TRBJ1-3	NA	CASSPRTGVEGNTIYF	TGCGCCAGCAGCCCACGGACAGGGGTAGAAGGAAACACCATATATTTT
NA	TRBV2	TRBJ1-3	NA	CASSDLAASGNTIYF	TGTGCCAGCAGTGACCTCGCGGCCTCTGGAAACACCATATATTTT
NA	TRBV3-1/TRBV3-2	TRBJ1-1	NA	CASSQEEGLNTEAFF	TGTGCCAGCAGCCAAGAGGAGGGGCTGAACACTGAAGCTTTCTTT
NA	TRBV3-1/TRBV3-2	TRBJ1-3	NA	CASSPTGGNTIYF	TGTGCCAGCAGCCCCACGGGCGGAAACACCATATATTTT
TRBD1	TRBV5-1	TRBJ1-3	NA	CASSLQGASSGNTIYF	TGCGCCAGCAGCTTACAGGGGGCGAGCTCTGGAAACACCATATATTTT
NA	TRBV4-1	TRBJ2-2	once	CASSQFSPTGELFF	TGCGCCAGCAGCCAATTTAGCCCGACCGGGGAGCTGTTTTTT
TRBD1	TRBV9	TRBJ2-1	NA	CASSVGGGAYNEQFF	TGTGCCAGCAGCGTAGGAGGGGGCGCCTACAATGAGCAGTTCTTC
NA	TRBV7-2	TRBJ2-7	NA	CASSLERGPYEQYF	TGTGCCAGCAGCTTAGAGAGGGGTCCCTACGAGCAGTACTTC
NA	TRBV18	TRBJ1-3	NA	CASSPRGPSGNTIYF	TGTGCCAGCTCACCAAGGGGACCCTCTGGAAACACCATATATTTT
TRBD2	TRBV15	TRBJ2-1	NA	CATSRGAAGGFEQFF	TGTGCCACCAGCAGAGGCGCAGCGGGGGGGTTTGAGCAGTTCTTC
NA	TRBV5-1	TRBJ2-7	NA	CASRAGTVEVYEQYF	TGCGCCAGCAGAGCCGGGACGGTGGAGGTCTACGAGCAGTACTTC
TRBD1	TRBV19	TRBJ1-3	NA	CASSIGDRALRNTIYF	TGTGCCAGTAGTATTGGGGACAGGGCTCTCAGAAACACCATATATTTT
NA	TRBV7-9	TRBJ1-2	few	CASSLTEQGTGYTF	TGTGCCAGCAGTCTTACCGAACAGGGAACTGGCTACACCTTC
NA	TRBV5-1	TRBJ2-5	NA	CASSLAGRVEETQYF	TGCGCCAGCAGCTTGGCCGGCCGGGTTGAAGAGACCCAGTACTTC